This entry lists 14 T cell receptor beta chains sequenced from one sample in a study of blood T cell repertoires in COVID-19. Profiling relied on immunoSEQ multiplex PCR, and the TCRdb table lists in-frame clones only, not all of them. The sample lists under 300,000 clones; about four fifths were seen once. The source material was peripheral blood. All receptors derive from a human donor with COVID-19, enrolled during active disease. The donor label of this sample is uncertain.

This clone appeared a single time. The V gene is TRBV27, the J gene TRBJ1-2; D unresolved. Trimming shortened V by 6 bases and J by 3 bases, and 11 bases separated the two germline ends. CDR1 and CDR2 from the germline V gene are MNHEY and SMNVEV (reference sequence). The CDR3 has 13 residues. The CDR3 is CASSGRADYGYTF. CDR3 DNA sequence: TGTGCCAGCAGCGGGCGGGCGGACTATGGCTACACCTTC.

This clone was detected once. The J gene is TRBJ2-5, the V gene TRBV4-1; maybe TRBD1 (6 bases). V lost 4 bases, J lost 1 base, and 22 bases lay in between. This CDR3 region has 18 residues. Germline V gene sequence: CDR1 MGHRA, CDR2 YSYEKL. The CDR3 loop reads CASSPYGPGAPSQETQYF. As DNA, the CDR3 is TGCGCCAGCAGCCCGTATGGGCCAGGGGCGCCTTCCCAAGAGACCCAGTACTTC.

The chain couples TRBV19 to TRBJ2-7; 9 positions match TRBD1. Trimming removed 6 bases from V and 2 bases from J; junction bases left unmatched: 5. CDR3 length: 14 amino acids. Per germline, CDR1 LNHDA and CDR2 SQIVND (reference sequence). CDR3 DNA sequence: TGTGCCAGTAGCCCACAGGGGGCCACCTACGAGCAGTACTTC. It encodes CASSPQGATYEQYF.

V gene TRBV18 combines with J gene TRBJ2-1; D remains unclear. V was clipped by 3 bases and J by 6 bases, with 12 bases between them. The CDR3 has 14 amino acids. Germline CDR1 is KGHSH and CDR2 is LQKENI. In DNA form, the CDR3 reads TGTGCCAGCTCACCTGATCTAGGTACCAATGAGCAGTTCTTC. Translation: CASSPDLGTNEQFF.

This chain uses TRBV15 with TRBJ1-5; D gene uncertain. The V gene's germline CDR1 is LNHNV and CDR2 YYDKDF (reference sequence). The CDR3 has 15 amino acids. Trimming removed 0 bases at V and 4 bases at J, with 10 bases between. CDR3 sequence reads: CATSRDLAVNQPQHF. DNA of the CDR3: TGTGCCACCAGCAGAGATCTCGCAGTTAATCAGCCCCAGCATTTT.

This chain links TRBV30 with TRBJ2-1; D may be TRBD1 (6 bases). The ends were cut back, 0 bases at V and 10 bases at J, with 13 bases in the middle. The CDR3 spans 13 residues. Germline V lookup: CDR1 GTSNPN, CDR2 SVGIG (reference sequence). The CDR3 region is CAWSVQVGTEQFF. The CDR3 DNA sequence: TGTGCCTGGAGTGTACAAGTAGGGACAGAGCAGTTCTTC.

This clone has just a few counts. The chain has TRBV12-3 or TRBV12-4 and TRBJ1-5; D is unclear. The CDR3 totals 13 residues. V lost 5 bases and J 1 base, leaving 6 bases between the germline ends. In nucleotides, the CDR3 is TGTGCCAGCAGTAGCAACAGCAATCAGCCCCAGCATTTT. The encoded protein is CASSSNSNQPQHF.

This clone was counted a few times. This chain connects TRBV6-5 to TRBJ2-7; D not resolved. Per the germline V gene, CDR1 is MNHEY and CDR2 is SVGAGI. The length of the CDR3 is 15 residues. V was pared by 0 bases and J by 2 bases, with 11 bases between. The CDR3 spells CASSYSRRATYEQYF. The CDR3 DNA reads TGTGCCAGCAGTTACTCCCGGCGAGCGACCTACGAGCAGTACTTC.

The V call is TRBV2, the J call TRBJ2-2; a weak D match, TRBD1 (6 bases). Trimming pared 8 bases from V and 6 bases from J, leaving 13 bases between. CDR1 SNHLY and CDR2 FYNNEI come from the germline V gene. The CDR3 runs to 13 residues. The CDR3 sequence is CASHRDIAGELFF. Here the CDR3 DNA reads TGTGCCAGCCACCGGGACATAGCCGGGGAGCTGTTTTTT.

This clone has a single count. This chain links TRBV7-3 with TRBJ1-2, with D possibly being TRBD1 (6 bases). Deletions cut 5 bases from V and 8 bases from J, with 9 bases between. The CDR3 runs to 11 residues. Germline CDR1 reads SGHTA; CDR2 reads FQGTGA. CDR3 amino acids: CASSGGSGYTF. In DNA form, the CDR3 reads TGTGCCAGCAGCGGGGGCTCCGGCTACACCTTC.

The rearrangement uses TRBV19 and TRBJ2-2; D gene unclear. The germline V gene encodes CDR1 LNHDA and CDR2 SQIVND (reference sequence). Trimming left V 7 bases short and J 1 base short, with 10 bases between. The CDR3 spans 14 residues. In nucleotides, the CDR3 is TGTGCCAGTACAGCCCGGAGGAACACCGGGGAGCTGTTTTTT. As protein: CASTARRNTGELFF. The variable domain in full, with the rest retrieved from reference TRBV19 and TRBJ2-2, is DGGITQSPKYLFRKEGQNVTLSCEQNLNHDAMYWYRQDPGQGLRLIYYSQIVNDFQKGDIAEGYSVSREKKESFPLTVTSAQKNPTAFYLCASTARRNTGELFFGEGSRLTVL.

This rearrangement joins TRBV30 to TRBJ2-6; perhaps TRBD1 as D (6 bases). The CDR3 length is 15 residues. Per the germline V gene, CDR1 is GTSNPN and CDR2 is SVGIG (reference sequence). The ends were cut back, 2 bases at V and 2 bases at J, with 10 bases in the middle. CDR3 amino acids: CAWSSGVTGANVLTF. The CDR3 DNA follows: TGTGCCTGGAGTTCAGGGGTGACTGGGGCCAACGTCCTGACTTTC. The variable domain in full, with the rest retrieved from reference TRBV30 and TRBJ2-6, is SQTIHQWPATLVQPVGSPLSLECTVEGTSNPNLYWYRQAAGRGLQLLFYSVGIGQISSEVPQNLSASRPQDRQFILSSKKLLLSDSGFYLCAWSSGVTGANVLTFGAGSRLTVL.

Of note for this clone: Different DNA sequences within this sample yield the same CDR3. The chain combines TRBV19 with TRBJ1-1; D perhaps matches TRBD1 (5 bases). Trimming stripped 4 bases from V and 2 bases from J, with 8 bases between. The CDR3 consists of 13 residues. Germline V gene data show CDR1 as LNHDA and CDR2 as SQIVND (reference sequence). CDR3 DNA sequence: TGTGCCAGTAGTACACAGGCAAACACTGAAGCTTTCTTT. It translates to CASSTQANTEAFF.

The chain uses TRBV7-2 and TRBJ2-1; TRBD1 aligns across 9 bases. The V segment lost 6 bases and the J segment 2 bases; nucleotides outside the gene matches: 8. CDR1 and CDR2 (germline): SGHTA, FQGNSA. The length of the CDR3 is 16 residues. For the CDR3, the DNA is TGTGCCAGCAGATCACCGGGACAGGGTACCTACAATGAGCAGTTCTTC. Protein product: CASRSPGQGTYNEQFF.